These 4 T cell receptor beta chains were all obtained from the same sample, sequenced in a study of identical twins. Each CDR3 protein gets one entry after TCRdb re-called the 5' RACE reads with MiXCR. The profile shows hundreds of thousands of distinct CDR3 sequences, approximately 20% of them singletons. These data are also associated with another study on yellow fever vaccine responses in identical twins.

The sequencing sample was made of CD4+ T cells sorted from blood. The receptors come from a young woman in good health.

CDR3 in amino acids: CAISGAGSLPEQFF. The CDR3 DNA sequence: TGTGCCATCAGCGGAGCGGGATCCTTACCTGAGCAGTTCTTC. The V gene is TRBV10-3, the J gene TRBJ2-1; 7 nucleotides agree with TRBD2. Germline lookup yields CDR1 ENHRY and CDR2 SYGVKD. Trimming took 6 bases from V and 9 from J; bases not matched to a gene: 11. This CDR3 has 14 residues.

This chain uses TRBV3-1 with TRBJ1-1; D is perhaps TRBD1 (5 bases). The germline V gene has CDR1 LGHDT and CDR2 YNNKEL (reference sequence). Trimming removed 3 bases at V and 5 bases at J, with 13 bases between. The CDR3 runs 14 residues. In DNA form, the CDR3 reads TGTGCCAGCAGCCACGCCGGGACGGGAACTGAAGCTTTCTTT. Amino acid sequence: CASSHAGTGTEAFF. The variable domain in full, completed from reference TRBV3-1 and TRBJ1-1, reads DTAVSQTPKYLVTQMGNDKSIKCEQNLGHDTMYWYKQDSKKFLKIMFSYNNKELIINETVPNRFSPKSPDKAHLNLHINSLELGDSAVYFCASSHAGTGTEAFFGQGTRLTVV.

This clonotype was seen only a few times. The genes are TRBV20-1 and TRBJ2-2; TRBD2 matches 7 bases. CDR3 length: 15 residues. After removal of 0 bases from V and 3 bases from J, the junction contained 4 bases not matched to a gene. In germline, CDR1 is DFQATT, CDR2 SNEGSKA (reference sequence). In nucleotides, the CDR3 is TGCAGTGCTAGAGAACTAGCGAGGGACACCGGGGAGCTGTTTTTT. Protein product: CSARELARDTGELFF.

The CDR3 here is CASSRLQYNEQFF. The CDR3 DNA reads TGTGCCAGCAGTCGATTACAGTACAATGAGCAGTTCTTC. The rearrangement joins TRBV28 to TRBJ2-1; D remains ambiguous. Trimming left V 5 bases short and J 4 bases short, with 9 bases between. CDR1 and CDR2 (germline): MDHEN, SYDVKM. This CDR3 contains 13 residues. The complete variable domain, with remaining parts taken from reference TRBV28 and TRBJ2-1, reads DVKVTQSSRYLVKRTGEKVFLECVQDMDHENMFWYRQDPGLGLRLIYFSYDVKMKEKGDIPEGYSVSREKKERFSLILESASTNQTSMYLCASSRLQYNEQFFGPGTRLTVL.